A selection of T cell receptor beta chains follows, all from one sample in a study of blood T cell repertoires in COVID-19. Some clones are missing from TCRdb's copy, which holds only in-frame ones; the method was immunoSEQ multiplex PCR. The table includes roughly 380,000 clones, about nine tenths detected once. The specimen sequenced was peripheral blood. All receptors derive from a woman aged 55-69 years with COVID-19, enrolled during active disease. CDR3s include the opening cysteine and the closing phenylalanine or tryptophan.

CDR3 | J | V
CASSRGGGTDTQYF | TRBJ2-3 | TRBV2
CASSAGTVNTEAFF | TRBJ1-1 | TRBV2
CASSGRLAGYIQYF | TRBJ2-4 | TRBV6-4
CASSFRPTGETQYF | TRBJ2-5 | TRBV5-1
CASSPRTGGDTGELFF | TRBJ2-2 | TRBV3-1/TRBV3-2
CASSYEGVRGYTF | TRBJ1-2 | TRBV6-2/TRBV6-3
CATSDSRQANQPQHF | TRBJ1-5 | TRBV24-1
CASSESSYTDTQYF | TRBJ2-3 | TRBV6-4
CASSFWEGAVKGYTF | TRBJ1-2 | TRBV7-8
CASRDRNYGYTF | TRBJ1-2 | TRBV7-9
CASSAGSNTGELFF | TRBJ2-2 | TRBV5-1
CASSRGDREYIYGYTF | TRBJ1-2 | TRBV5-4
CASSRDRGTNYGYTF | TRBJ1-2 | TRBV5-1
CASSQRTSSSYNEQFF | TRBJ2-1 | TRBV3-1/TRBV3-2
CASSTGGAGRRNEQFF | TRBJ2-1 | TRBV19
CSVKPGPNQPQHF | TRBJ1-5 | TRBV29-1